Following are 23 T cell receptor beta chains from one sample sequenced in a study of cytomegalovirus exposure and HLA in healthy donors. Use of 60 Vbeta and 13 Jbeta primers characterized the PCR. The assay was immunoSEQ multiplex PCR, and TCRdb's table has in-frame clones only and misses some. The table records 150,000 to 200,000 clones, around 77% of them present only once. Sequencing was done on a sample of PBMCs. The source is a man aged 60-69 years in good health and CMV-seronegative.

The chain combines TRBV9 with TRBJ2-5; 10 nucleotides agree with TRBD1. The DNA end is a closer match to TRBJ2-7, so the J assignment may be wrong. The CDR3 runs to 15 residues. The germline V gene has CDR1 SGDLS and CDR2 YYNGEE. The CDR3 nucleotides are TGTGCCAGCAGCGCCCGACAGGGGGCCACCTACGAGCAGTACTTC. This codes for CASSARQGATYEQYF.

The V call is TRBV15, the J call TRBJ1-3; TRBD1 matches 8 bases. The CDR3 consists of 18 residues. V shed 0 bases and J 0 bases; nucleotides not matched to a gene: 7. Germline CDR1 and CDR2: LNHNV and YYDKDF (reference sequence). CDR3 DNA sequence: TGTGCCACCAGCAGAGAAGCACAGGGGGACGGCTCTGGAAACACCATATATTTT. Its protein product is CATSREAQGDGSGNTIYF.

The V and J genes are TRBV7-2 and TRBJ2-3; D is uncertain. V gave up 3 bases and J gave up 1 base, with 8 bases separating them. The CDR3 has 14 amino acids. From germline, CDR1 is SGHTA and CDR2 FQGNSA. CDR3 nucleotide sequence: TGTGCCAGCAGCTTTAAGAGAGGCACAGATACGCAGTATTTT. Translating gives CASSFKRGTDTQYF. Drawing the rest from reference TRBV7-2 and TRBJ2-3, the complete variable domain is GAGVSQSPSNKVTEKGKDVELRCDPISGHTALYWYRQSLGQGLEFLIYFQGNSAPDKSGLPSDRFSAERTGGSVSTLTIQRTQQEDSAVYLCASSFKRGTDTQYFGPGTRLTVL.

The chain combines TRBV4-1 with TRBJ2-3, with 8 bases matching TRBD2. CDR3 size: 17 residues. In germline, CDR1 is MGHRA, CDR2 YSYEKL. The V gene end was trimmed by 4 bases and the J gene end by 2 bases; junction bases not matched to a gene: 11. CDR3 in amino acids: CASSLMVGGAPTDTQYF. CDR3 in DNA: TGCGCCAGCAGCCTCATGGTCGGGGGGGCCCCCACAGATACGCAGTATTTT.

CDR3 region: CASSLAGTGYEQYF. CDR3 bases: TGCGCCAGCAGCTTGGCCGGGACAGGGTACGAGCAGTACTTC. J is TRBJ2-7 and V is TRBV5-1, with 9 bases that match TRBD1. The CDR3 consists of 14 residues. With V trimmed by 0 bases and J by 4 bases, 2 bases remained unmatched. CDR1 is SGHRS, CDR2 YFSETQ, per germline.

V usage is TRBV30 and J usage is TRBJ1-5; 9 nucleotides line up with TRBD1. CDR3 length equals 14 residues. CDR1 is GTSNPN, CDR2 SVGIG, per germline (reference sequence). Trimming at V came to 2 bases and at J to 4 bases, leaving 3 bases not matched to a gene. The CDR3 sequence: CAWSIGQGNQPQHF. The CDR3 bases are TGTGCCTGGAGTATTGGACAGGGGAATCAGCCCCAGCATTTT.

The rearrangement joins TRBV28 to TRBJ2-3, with TRBD2 matching over 8 bases. The V and J ends lost 4 bases and 4 bases, in that order; junction bases with no gene match: 4. The CDR3 is made up of 14 amino acids. CDR1 MDHEN and CDR2 SYDVKM come from the germline V gene. Written as DNA, the CDR3 is TGTGCCAGCAGTTCCCGACTAGCGCCAGATACGCAGTATTTT. The encoded protein is CASSSRLAPDTQYF.

This chain joins TRBV6-6 and TRBJ2-2; no clear D gene. In germline, CDR1 is MNHNY, CDR2 SVGAGI (reference sequence). The V gene lost 6 bases and the J gene lost 5 bases, with 13 bases spanning the gap. This CDR3 is built from 14 residues. CDR3 loop: CASSPRLQTGELFF. The CDR3 DNA is TGTGCCAGCAGCCCCCGACTGCAAACCGGGGAGCTGTTTTTT.

CDR3 bases: TGTGCCATCAGTGACCGCGCGGGGGGCGACACCGGGGAGCTGTTTTTT. Translation: CAISDRAGGDTGELFF. The chain combines TRBV10-3 with TRBJ2-2; 8 bases fit TRBD2. Germline assignment: CDR1 ENHRY and CDR2 SYGVKD. The CDR3 is 16 residues long. V gave up 3 bases and J gave up 3 bases; unmatched junction bases: 6.

This chain's CDR3 is CASSASRTGVNEQFF. CDR3 nucleotides: TGTGCCAGCAGCGCTTCAAGGACAGGGGTCAATGAGCAGTTCTTC. The rearrangement links TRBV5-4 to TRBJ2-1; 9 nucleotides match TRBD1. V was clipped by 4 bases and J by 6 bases; unmatched bases: 8. Germline V gene data show CDR1 as SGHNT and CDR2 as YYREEE (reference sequence). The CDR3 runs 15 residues. Together with reference TRBV5-4 and TRBJ2-1, the CDR3 gives the full variable domain: ETGVTQSPTHLIKTRGQQVTLRCSSQSGHNTVSWYQQALGQGPQFIFQYYREEENGRGNFPPRFSGLQFPNYSSELNVNALELDDSALYLCASSASRTGVNEQFFGPGTRLTVL.

The chain combines TRBV11-3 with TRBJ2-7; no definite D call. Trimming stripped 1 base from V and 3 bases from J, with 4 bases between. Germline V CDR1 and CDR2: SGHNT, YENEEA. This CDR3 is built from 12 residues. As DNA, the CDR3 is TGTGCCAGCAGCTTAGCAGGCTACGAGCAGTACTTC. Translation gives CASSLAGYEQYF.

This clone was recorded only once. The chain recombines TRBV7-2 with TRBJ2-3; a possible D gene is TRBD2 (6 bases). CDR1 is SGHTA and CDR2 is FQGNSA in the germline V gene. V gave up 5 bases and J gave up 2 bases, with 20 bases separating them. The length of the CDR3 is 17 residues. CDR3 DNA: TGTGCCAGCAGCCGACGGCGGGGACGAGGGGACACAGATACGCAGTATTTT. It is translated as CASSRRRGRGDTDTQYF.

This chain joins TRBV25-1 and TRBJ2-7; possible D gene TRBD1, 7 bases. V shed 3 bases and J shed 5 bases, with 17 bases lying between them. The germline V gene encodes CDR1 MGHDK and CDR2 SYGVNS. The length of the CDR3 is 15 residues. CDR3 DNA sequence: TGTGCCAGCAGTGACGGCAGGGGGGCTTTCCACGAGCAGTACTTC. It codes for CASSDGRGAFHEQYF.

This rearrangement joins TRBV28 to TRBJ2-1, with D unresolved. V was cut by 1 base and J by 2 bases, with 12 bases left in between. The CDR3 extends over 16 amino acids. CDR1 MDHEN and CDR2 SYDVKM come from the germline V gene. CDR3 sequence: CASSLLASTTYNEQFF. The CDR3 nucleotides read TGTGCCAGCAGTTTATTAGCCTCTACTACCTACAATGAGCAGTTCTTC.

This chain's CDR3 is CASSRTGDFGYTF. For the CDR3, the DNA is TGTGCCAGCAGCCGGACAGGGGATTTTGGCTACACCTTC. This chain uses TRBV7-2 with TRBJ1-2, with 9 bases that match TRBD1. With V trimmed by 5 bases and J by 7 bases, 5 bases remained unmatched. CDR1 and CDR2 (germline): SGHTA, FQGNSA. The CDR3 is 13 amino acids.

In DNA, the CDR3 is TGTGCCAGCAGCCAAGAATTAAGGAGGGACCCCTCTGGAAACACCATATATTTT. It is translated as CASSQELRRDPSGNTIYF. The chain couples TRBV4-2 to TRBJ1-3, with a weak D call TRBD1 (5 bases). V lost 0 bases, J lost 0 bases, and 15 bases lay in between. Germline V gives CDR1 LGHNA, CDR2 YNFKEQ. The CDR3 has 18 amino acids.

The genes are TRBV19 and TRBJ1-1; perhaps TRBD1 as D (5 bases). The CDR3 has 15 residues. V gave up 5 bases and J gave up 1 base, with 14 bases separating them. CDR1 and CDR2 from the germline V gene are LNHDA and SQIVND (reference sequence). In DNA, the CDR3 is TGTGCCAGTAGTCACCCAGGGCTCAAGAACACTGAAGCTTTCTTT. It codes for CASSHPGLKNTEAFF. The variable domain in full, completed from reference TRBV19 and TRBJ1-1, reads DGGITQSPKYLFRKEGQNVTLSCEQNLNHDAMYWYRQDPGQGLRLIYYSQIVNDFQKGDIAEGYSVSREKKESFPLTVTSAQKNPTAFYLCASSHPGLKNTEAFFGQGTRLTVV.

As DNA, the CDR3 is TGTGCCAGCTCACCAGGAGTTGAGCCCCAGCATTTT. Translated: CASSPGVEPQHF. The chain has TRBV18 and TRBJ1-5, with unresolved D. Germline V lookup: CDR1 KGHSH, CDR2 LQKENI. V was cut by 2 bases and J by 8 bases, with 7 bases left in between. The CDR3 extends over 12 amino acids.

This rearrangement joins TRBV9 to TRBJ2-1; tentatively, D is TRBD1 (5 bases). Germline V lookup: CDR1 SGDLS, CDR2 YYNGEE. The CDR3 sequence is 15 residues long. Trimming took 0 bases from V and 2 from J, leaving 9 bases between them. The CDR3 loop reads CASSVVWGPYNEQFF. CDR3 DNA: TGTGCCAGCAGCGTAGTATGGGGCCCCTACAATGAGCAGTTCTTC.

The V gene is TRBV7-2, the J gene TRBJ2-7; 9 bases are shared with TRBD1. In germline, CDR1 is SGHTA, CDR2 FQGNSA. The CDR3 consists of 14 residues. The ends lost 2 bases at V and 4 bases at J; junction bases unmatched: 3. CDR3 in amino acids: CASSLYRGQYEQYF. In nucleotides, the CDR3 is TGTGCCAGCAGCTTATACAGGGGGCAGTACGAGCAGTACTTC.

The J gene is TRBJ2-5, the V gene TRBV29-1; 8 bases map to TRBD1. CDR3 length: 13 residues. V shed 4 bases and J 5 bases; nucleotides not matched to a gene: 6. Germline V gene lookup returns CDR1 SQVTM and CDR2 ANQGSEA. In DNA form, the CDR3 reads TGCAGCGTTGGGACAGGGAGGAAGGAGACCCAGTACTTC. Translation gives CSVGTGRKETQYF. Full variable domain (remainder filled in from reference TRBV29-1 and TRBJ2-5): SAVISQKPSRDICQRGTSLTIQCQVDSQVTMMFWYRQQPGQSLTLIATANQGSEATYESGFVIDKFPISRPNLTFSTLTVSNMSPEDSSIYLCSVGTGRKETQYFGPGTRLLVL.

This clone was observed a handful of times. The CDR3 DNA reads as TGCGCCAGCATCCAGGATTCCCCGAACACCGGGGAGCTGTTTTTT. Its protein product is CASIQDSPNTGELFF. This chain connects TRBV5-1 to TRBJ2-2; D remains ambiguous. The germline gives CDR1 SGHRS, CDR2 YFSETQ. V lost 6 bases, J lost 0 bases, and 12 bases lay in between. CDR3 size: 15 residues.

The chain employs TRBV5-1 and TRBJ2-7, with 8 bases lining up with TRBD2. Trimming took 3 bases from V and 2 from J; bases not matched to a gene: 7. Per the germline V gene, CDR1 is SGHRS and CDR2 is YFSETQ. This CDR3 comprises 15 residues. The DNA of the CDR3 is TGCGCCAGCAGCTACGCAGCGGGGGCAGCCTACGAGCAGTACTTC. Amino acids: CASSYAAGAAYEQYF.